The TCR beta chain under discussion was sequenced for a study of T cells in Graves' hyperthyroidism and ophthalmopathy (dated by TCRdb to about 2019). For the wider study: Peripheral blood was collected at initial diagnosis, before any treatment. The approximately 90 discovery patients were divided at random into training and test sets in a 7:3 ratio. The study also compared thyroid tissue and blood T-cell repertoires from several Graves' hyperthyroidism patients. Prospective prediction of ophthalmopathy was tested in an independent validation cohort consisting of some 19 hyperthyroidism patients and around 16 patients who later progressed to ophthalmopathy. After blood sampling, hyperthyroidism patients were treated with methimazole at a starting dose of 30 mg daily, and ophthalmopathy patients were treated with high-dose intravenous methylprednisolone. The paper reports TCR Vbeta CDR3 sequencing of roughly 140 peripheral blood samples: some 41 ophthalmopathy, fewer than 80 hyperthyroidism and around 17 progressor patients. A discovery cohort of about a hundred patients, approximately 45 with Graves' ophthalmopathy and 57 with stable Graves' hyperthyroidism, was used to find distinguishing TCR V-J signatures. Beyond this particular receptor, the publication reports: In validation, the model predicted progression to ophthalmopathy with approximately 69% sensitivity and approximately 74% specificity, a median of 6.5 months before onset. No statistical method was used to set the sample size in advance, and investigators knew the group allocation. In cross-validation, a model built on a 13 V-J signature told ophthalmopathy apart from stable hyperthyroidism with approximately 90% sensitivity and around 84% specificity, and in testing the same model reached 80%/75%. Most expanded thyroid clonotypes (frequency above 0.001) were also detected in blood, suggesting blood repertoires may reflect thyroid immune responses.

As regards this clonotype: Its binding antigen is unknown. Base-call qualities are not available, and no considerably larger clone is one nucleotide away.

CDR1 and CDR2 (SNHLY, FYNNEI) derive from the germline V gene. Measured from the cysteine to the phenylalanine, the CDR3 is 15 residues long. Just CDR3 DNA is preserved here, 45 bases in frame from base 1. V and J are truncated by 5 bases and 5 bases respectively, leaving an intervening sequence of 15 bases. Stable Graves' hyperthyroidism was defined as no progression to ophthalmopathy during 18 months of follow-up. Hyperthyroidism patients were aged 18 to 65 years and newly diagnosed, with disease duration of less than 2 months. Exclusion was applied to patients with uncontrolled infections, other autoimmune diseases, pregnancy or lactation. Diagnoses were established on the basis of clinical symptoms, serum thyroxine and TRAb, thyroid ultrasound, and orbital computed tomography. PBMCs were separated from over 9 ml of fresh peripheral blood using Ficoll-Paque density gradient centrifugation. Total RNA was extracted with Trizol reagent, and quality was checked on an Agilent 2100 Bioanalyzer.

The TCR beta CDR3 regions were amplified from RNA transcripts. The first round of RT-PCR for the TCR CDR3 was performed with the HTBI primer set and the Qiagen OneStep RT-PCR kit. Libraries were constructed in a second round of multiplex PCR, after which size selection and purification were carried out. Sequencing of the libraries was done on an Illumina HiSeq2000 using paired-end 100 bp reads. As for how the authors treated the data: Raw data were processed with SOAPnuke, discarding reads with adapters, uncalled bases, mean Phred below 15, or no exact constant-primer or identifier match. High-quality paired reads were merged using COPE v1.2.5, and each unique nucleotide sequence was defined as a clonotype. Clonotypes were aligned to IMGT TRBV, TRBD and TRBJ reference segments using MiTCR v1.1. The analysis included only V-J combinations with a frequency above 0.0001, which together covered approximately 99% of the repertoires. The TCS score was defined as F50 (clonal expansion) divided by E x V (chaos), with BLOSUM62-based TCRdist calculated between CDR3 peptides within each V-J. Welch's t-statistics and random forest reduced several hundred V-J features to 13, which were used in a naive Bayes classifier (R e1071). The similarity between thyroid and blood repertoires was quantified using the Morisita-Horn index. TCRdb cleaned the public reads at Q25 with fastp, built clones with MiXCR and kept in-frame beta chains. All rows with the same CDR3 protein become a single entry with the most common DNA and genes. The V and J calls shown here were made by TCRdb, not taken from the authors' results. This sample lists roughly 840,000 distinct CDR3 sequences; roughly 40% were detected once. The ten largest clones capture around 9.3% of the sample.

The specimen was blood. The receptor chain draws on TRBV2 and TRBJ2-2, with TRBD2 as a weak D call on 6 bases. The clonotype was recovered from a man younger than 35 with Graves' hyperthyroidism. The sequenced DNA is TGTGCCAGCAGTTACGAGGCGGGGTTAACCGGGGAGCTGTTTTTT. This encodes CASSYEAGLTGELFF.